Only a few counts were recorded for the clone carrying this T cell receptor (beta chain). The sample is drawn from a study of blood T cell repertoires in COVID-19. On the study more broadly: The cDNA or gDNA used as material had been derived from T cells, B-cell-depleted T cells, or PBMCs.

Germline V lookup: CDR1 MNHNY, CDR2 SVGAGI (reference sequence). J gave up 6 bases and V 4 bases, and 8 bases lay outside the gene matches. The CDR3 is 16 residues long. Assay used: immunoSEQ multiplex PCR; TCRdb lists only in-frame clones, some missing. The sample shows 65,000 to 70,000 clones, about 80% of them seen only once. The chain links TRBV6-6 to TRBJ2-3; 12 nucleotides line up with TRBD2. The sample consisted of peripheral blood. The TCR was taken from an older woman with acute or convalescent COVID-19. Here the CDR3 DNA reads TGTGCCAGCAGTTCCCGCCCTAGCGGGGGGGCGGATACGCAGTATTTT. Its translation: CASSSRPSGGADTQYF.